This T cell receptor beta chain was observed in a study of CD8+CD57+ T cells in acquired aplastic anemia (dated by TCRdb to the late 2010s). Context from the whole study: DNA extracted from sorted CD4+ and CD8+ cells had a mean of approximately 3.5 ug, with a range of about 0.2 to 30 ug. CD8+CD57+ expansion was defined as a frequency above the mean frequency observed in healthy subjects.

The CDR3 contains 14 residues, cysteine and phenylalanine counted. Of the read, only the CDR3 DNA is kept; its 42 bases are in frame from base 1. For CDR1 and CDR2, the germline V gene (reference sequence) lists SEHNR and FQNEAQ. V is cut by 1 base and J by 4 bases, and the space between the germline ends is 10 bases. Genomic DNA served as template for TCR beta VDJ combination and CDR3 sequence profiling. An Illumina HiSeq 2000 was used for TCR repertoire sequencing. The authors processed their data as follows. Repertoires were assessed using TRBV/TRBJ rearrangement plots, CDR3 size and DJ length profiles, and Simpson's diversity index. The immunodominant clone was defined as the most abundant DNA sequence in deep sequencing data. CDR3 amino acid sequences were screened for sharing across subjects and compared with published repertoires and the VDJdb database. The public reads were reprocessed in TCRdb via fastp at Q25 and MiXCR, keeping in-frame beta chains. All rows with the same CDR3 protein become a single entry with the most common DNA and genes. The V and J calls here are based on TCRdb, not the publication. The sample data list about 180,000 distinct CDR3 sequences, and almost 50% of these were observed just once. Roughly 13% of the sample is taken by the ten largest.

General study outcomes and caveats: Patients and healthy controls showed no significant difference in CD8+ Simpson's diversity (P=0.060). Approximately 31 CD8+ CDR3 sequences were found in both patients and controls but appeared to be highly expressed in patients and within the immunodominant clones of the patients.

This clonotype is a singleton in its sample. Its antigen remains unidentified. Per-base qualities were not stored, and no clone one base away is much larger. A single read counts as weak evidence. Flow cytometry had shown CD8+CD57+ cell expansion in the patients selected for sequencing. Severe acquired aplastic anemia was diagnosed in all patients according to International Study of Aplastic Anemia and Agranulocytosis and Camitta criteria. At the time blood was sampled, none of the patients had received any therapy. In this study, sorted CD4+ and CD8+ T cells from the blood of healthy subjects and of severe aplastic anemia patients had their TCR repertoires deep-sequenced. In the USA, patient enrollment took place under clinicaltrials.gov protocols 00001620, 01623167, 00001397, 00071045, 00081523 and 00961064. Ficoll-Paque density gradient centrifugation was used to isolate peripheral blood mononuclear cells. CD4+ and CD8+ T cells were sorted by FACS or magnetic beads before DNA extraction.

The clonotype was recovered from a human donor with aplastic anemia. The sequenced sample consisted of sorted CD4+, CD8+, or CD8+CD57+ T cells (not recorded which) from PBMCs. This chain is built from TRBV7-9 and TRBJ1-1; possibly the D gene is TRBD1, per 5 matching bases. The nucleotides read TGTGCCAGCAGCTTAGAGCCGGGGGGCACTGAAGCTTTCTTT. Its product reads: CASSLEPGGTEAFF.